This T cell receptor (beta chain) was captured in a study of T cells in Graves' hyperthyroidism and ophthalmopathy (dated by TCRdb to the late 2010s). Regarding the research as a whole: Peripheral blood samples were taken at initial diagnosis, before any treatment was given. The paper reports TCR Vbeta CDR3 sequencing of over 120 peripheral blood samples: 40 to 45 ophthalmopathy, approximately 74 hyperthyroidism and about 17 progressor patients. The approximately 100 discovery patients were divided at random into training and test sets in a 7:3 ratio. TCR V-J signatures able to tell the groups apart were searched for in a discovery cohort of about a hundred patients, of whom 40 to 45 had Graves' ophthalmopathy and some 60 had stable Graves' hyperthyroidism. In roughly six Graves' hyperthyroidism patients, the study also compared T-cell repertoires from thyroid tissue with T-cell repertoires from blood. Once sampling was done, hyperthyroidism patients were given methimazole at a starting dose of 30 mg daily, whereas ophthalmopathy patients were given high-dose intravenous methylprednisolone. Whether ophthalmopathy could be predicted prospectively was tested in an independent validation cohort made up of about 18 hyperthyroidism patients plus 17 patients who later progressed to ophthalmopathy.

Ophthalmopathy patients had moderately to severely active disease, Clinical Activity Score of at least 3, NOSPECS grade of at least 4, and duration under 3 months. Exclusion was applied to patients with uncontrolled infections, other autoimmune diseases, pregnancy or lactation. Clinical symptoms, serum thyroxine and TRAb, thyroid ultrasound, and orbital computed tomography formed the basis for the diagnoses. Ficoll-Paque density gradient centrifugation was used to isolate PBMCs from about 10 ml of fresh peripheral blood. Trizol reagent was used to extract total RNA, and RNA quality was then checked on an Agilent 2100 Bioanalyzer. The investigation overall reported the following: Most expanded thyroid clonotypes (frequency above 0.001) were also detected in blood, suggesting blood repertoires may reflect thyroid immune responses. During validation, the model predicted progression to ophthalmopathy a median of roughly 7.1 months ahead of onset, with 60% to 71% sensitivity and under 85% specificity. Ophthalmopathy was separated from stable hyperthyroidism by a 13 V-J signature model, with around 90% sensitivity and approximately 81% specificity obtained in cross-validation and 80%/75% obtained in testing. No statistical method was used to fix the sample size in advance, and group allocation was not hidden from the investigators.

The TCR beta CDR3 regions were amplified from the RNA transcripts. A first-round RT-PCR of the TCR CDR3 used the HTBI primer set with the Qiagen OneStep RT-PCR kit. Libraries were constructed in a second round of multiplex PCR, after which size selection and purification were carried out. Paired-end sequencing of the libraries was performed with 100 bp reads on an Illumina HiSeq2000. Per the original workflow: Raw data were processed with SOAPnuke, discarding reads with adapters, uncalled bases, mean Phred below 15, or no exact constant-primer or identifier match. COPE v1.2.5 was used to merge high-quality paired reads, and clonotypes were defined as unique nucleotide sequences. MiTCR v1.1 was used to align the clonotypes against IMGT TRBV, TRBD and TRBJ reference segments. Only V-J combinations with frequency above 0.0001, covering 99.2% of repertoires, were analysed. The TCS score was defined as F50 (clonal expansion) divided by E x V (chaos), with BLOSUM62-based TCRdist calculated between CDR3 peptides within each V-J. Welch's t-statistics and random forest reduced around 550 V-J features to 13, which were used in a naive Bayes classifier (R e1071). TCRdb's own reprocessing of the public reads used fastp at Q25 and MiXCR and kept productive beta chains. Duplicate CDR3 protein sequences are folded into a single record with the most common DNA and genes. The V and J calls come from TCRdb's annotation, not from the publication. In all, the sample holds fewer than 250,000 distinct CDR3 sequences, and about 25% of those were seen once. Under 40% of the sample lies in the top ten.

CDR1 and CDR2 (LGHNA, YNFKEQ) derive from the germline V gene. Counted from cysteine to phenylalanine, this CDR3 has 14 amino acids. The kept DNA is CDR3 alone, 42 bases in frame from the first base. V loses 4 bases at its end and J loses 2 bases; junction bases beyond the gene matches: 5. This clonotype was seen at least ten times. Its antigen remains unidentified. There are no base qualities to consult, and no much larger clone falls within one base. The sequence joins TRBV4-2 to TRBJ2-7, with 7 middle bases fitting TRBD1. The TCR comes from a woman aged 40 to 55 with Graves' ophthalmopathy. Sample: blood. The DNA reads TGTGCCAGCAGCCGAGAGCAGGGGGCCTACGAGCAGTACTTC. This encodes CASSREQGAYEQYF.